This passage covers 11 T cell receptor beta chains from one sample sequenced in a study of persistence of HIV-infected CD4 T cells. The immunoSEQ assay was version 4, run in survey mode. Clones were sequenced by immunoSEQ multiplex PCR, and TCRdb holds only the in-frame ones, with some missing. The sample carries tens of thousands of clones, more than 60% recorded once. The antigens these receptors bind are not known. Lysates of CMV-infected fibroblasts at 8 to 10 ug/mL stimulated these cells. CD40L/CD69 double-negative CD45RO-high memory CD4+ T cells were collected. Material: CD4+ T cells sorted from PBMCs after approximately 18-hour stimulation, obtained from a patient who received antiretroviral therapy. These receptors were collected from an adult man with HIV who was CMV-seropositive.

J is TRBJ1-2 and V is TRBV29-1, with 10 positions matching TRBD1. Germline loops: CDR1 SQVTM, CDR2 ANQGSEA. CDR3 length: 13 amino acids. Unmatched junction bases numbered 9, after V lost 6 bases and J lost 8 bases. The CDR3 nucleotides read TGCAGCGTCCGACAGGGGGCAGTCGACGGCTACACCTTC. Protein product: CSVRQGAVDGYTF. The variable domain in full, with the rest retrieved from reference TRBV29-1 and TRBJ1-2, is SAVISQKPSRDICQRGTSLTIQCQVDSQVTMMFWYRQQPGQSLTLIATANQGSEATYESGFVIDKFPISRPNLTFSTLTVSNMSPEDSSIYLCSVRQGAVDGYTFGSGTRLTVV.

The chain's CDR3 is CASSARQGPNSPLHF. DNA of the CDR3: TGTGCCAGCAGTGCCAGACAGGGTCCTAATTCACCCCTCCACTTT. This chain uses TRBV27 with TRBJ1-6; TRBD1 matches 7 bases. Germline V lookup: CDR1 MNHEY, CDR2 SMNVEV (reference sequence). This CDR3 comprises 15 residues. J gave up 6 bases and V 5 bases, and 7 bases lay outside the gene matches.

In DNA form, the CDR3 reads TGTGCCAGTAAAAGTAGTCGAGGTGACAAACGCAATCAGCCCCAGCATTTT. Translation gives CASKSSRGDKRNQPQHF. This sequence joins TRBV19 and TRBJ1-5; D uncertain. CDR1 and CDR2 (germline): LNHDA, SQIVND (reference sequence). The CDR3 totals 17 residues. V was clipped by 7 bases and J by 2 bases, with 21 bases between them.

This chain joins TRBV7-7 and TRBJ2-7; possible D gene TRBD2, 8 bases. Germline V CDR1 and CDR2: SSHAT, FNYEAQ (reference sequence). There are 16 residues in the CDR3. CDR3 in amino acids: CASATGGGRALEKQYF. In DNA, the CDR3 is TGTGCTAGCGCCACGGGAGGGGGCAGGGCCCTAGAAAAGCAGTACTTC.

As to this clone: This specimen includes other DNA sequences encoding the same CDR3. V and J are TRBV6-5 and TRBJ2-2, with 7 bases lining up with TRBD1. The CDR3 runs to 15 residues. From germline, CDR1 is MNHEY and CDR2 SVGAGI. With V trimmed by 6 bases and J by 5 bases, 9 bases remained unmatched. The DNA for the CDR3 is TGTGCCAGCAGCTTACAGGGGCTAGGGACCGGGGAGCTGTTTTTT. Protein sequence: CASSLQGLGTGELFF.

The chain links TRBV3-1 (or the pseudogene TRBV3-2) to TRBJ2-1, with D hard to call. The V end lost 0 bases, the J end lost 6 bases, and 9 bases lay between the germline ends. Germline V gives CDR1 LGHDT, CDR2 YNNKEL (reference sequence). This CDR3 has 14 amino acids. CDR3 residues: CASSQELESNEQFF. CDR3 DNA sequence: TGTGCCAGCAGCCAAGAGTTAGAGTCCAATGAGCAGTTCTTC.

This chain joins TRBV6-5 and TRBJ1-6, with TRBD1 matching over 7 bases. Germline V gives CDR1 MNHEY, CDR2 SVGAGI. V shed 6 bases, J shed 3 bases, and the junction held 5 bases outside the gene matches. CDR3 length: 15 residues. CDR3 loop: CASSLGQSYNSPLHF. The CDR3 coding sequence is TGTGCCAGCAGCTTGGGACAGAGCTATAATTCACCCCTCCACTTT.

The chain combines TRBV19 with TRBJ2-5; D is perhaps TRBD2 (7 bases). CDR3 size: 15 residues. V lost 5 bases, J lost 4 bases, and 17 bases lay in between. CDR1 is LNHDA and CDR2 is SQIVND in the germline V gene (reference sequence). Here the CDR3 reads CASSPETGRGETQYF. In DNA form, the CDR3 reads TGTGCCAGTAGTCCGGAAACAGGGAGGGGAGAGACCCAGTACTTC.

V usage is TRBV19 and J usage is TRBJ1-4; 11 nucleotides line up with TRBD1. The ends lost 4 bases at V and 3 bases at J; junction bases unmatched: 4. The germline CDR1 and CDR2 sequences are LNHDA and SQIVND (reference sequence). This CDR3 comprises 16 residues. The chain's CDR3 is CASSTPGQGANEKLFF. The CDR3 DNA reads as TGTGCCAGTAGTACCCCGGGACAGGGGGCTAATGAAAAACTGTTTTTT.

This clone was detected only a few times. The chain is built from TRBV27 and TRBJ1-1; D is unclear. This CDR3 is 16 amino acids long. Germline loops: CDR1 MNHEY, CDR2 SMNVEV (reference sequence). V was pared by 5 bases and J by 0 bases, with 16 bases between. In DNA, the CDR3 is TGTGCCAGCAGTCCCCCCAGGCAGAGCATGAACACTGAAGCTTTCTTT. This encodes CASSPPRQSMNTEAFF.

This chain joins TRBV7-2 and TRBJ1-6; perhaps TRBD1 as D (6 bases). Germline values: CDR1 SGHTA, CDR2 FQGNSA. The V gene lost 5 bases and the J gene lost 5 bases, with 13 bases spanning the gap. There are 15 residues in the CDR3. Here the CDR3 DNA reads TGTGCCAGCAGCCTTACCGGACAGAATAATTCACCCCTCCACTTT. The encoded protein is CASSLTGQNNSPLHF. The entire variable domain, with the rest obtained from reference TRBV7-2 and TRBJ1-6, is as follows: GAGVSQSPSNKVTEKGKDVELRCDPISGHTALYWYRQSLGQGLEFLIYFQGNSAPDKSGLPSDRFSAERTGGSVSTLTIQRTQQEDSAVYLCASSLTGQNNSPLHFGNGTRLTVT.